This TCR beta chain is from a study of blood T cells in healthy people across ages. This clonotype was seen a handful of times. The CDR3 consists of 14 residues. The V gene lost 0 bases and the J gene lost 4 bases, with 7 bases spanning the gap. Next came a second PCR, run for about 6 to 11 cycles, which used a sample-barcoded 5' primer along with a J-beta primer mix. TCRdb recomputed calls from the 5' RACE reads with MiXCR, one row per CDR3 protein. This table holds around 1.7 million distinct CDR3 sequences, roughly 27% found once. The clonotype originates from a woman aged 25 to 45 in good health. Sequences were obtained from blood. The J gene is TRBJ1-5, the V gene TRBV12-3 or TRBV12-4; D gene uncertain. The CDR3 DNA is TGTGCCAGCAGTTTAGCGCTCCATAATCAGCCCCAGCATTTT. Protein product: CASSLALHNQPQHF.